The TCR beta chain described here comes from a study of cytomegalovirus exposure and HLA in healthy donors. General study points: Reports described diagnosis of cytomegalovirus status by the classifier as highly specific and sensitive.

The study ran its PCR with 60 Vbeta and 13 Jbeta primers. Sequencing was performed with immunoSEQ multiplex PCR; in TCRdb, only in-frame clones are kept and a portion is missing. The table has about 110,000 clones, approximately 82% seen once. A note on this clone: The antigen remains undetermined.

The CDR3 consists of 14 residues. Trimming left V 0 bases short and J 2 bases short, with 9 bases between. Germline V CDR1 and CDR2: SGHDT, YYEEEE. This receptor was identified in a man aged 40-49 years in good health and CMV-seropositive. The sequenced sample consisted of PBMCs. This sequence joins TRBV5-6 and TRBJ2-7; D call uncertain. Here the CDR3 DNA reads TGTGCCAGCAGCTTGGCCCAGTTACCCTACGAGCAGTACTTC. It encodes CASSLAQLPYEQYF.